These T cell receptor beta chains were read from a single sample in a study of CD8 T cells in Susac syndrome. A single record per CDR3 protein comes from TCRdb applying MiXCR to the immunoSEQ multiplex PCR reads. The sample yields about 300,000 distinct CDR3 sequences, roughly 85% seen once. Specimen: CD8+ T cells from PBMCs. These receptors all stem from a human donor with multiple sclerosis. Both conserved end residues are part of each CDR3. The order of the fields is V gene, J gene, clone size, D gene, CDR3 protein, CDR3 DNA. A D gene is named only where the DNA matches it firmly. Part of the rows lack a size; the others show once, few, many or a class for expanded clones.

TRBV20-1	TRBJ1-5	NA	NA	CSARDDKDHEGRGNQPQHF	TGCAGTGCTAGAGATGACAAGGACCATGAGGGCAGGGGCAATCAGCCCCAGCATTTT
TRBV9	TRBJ1-1	once	NA	CASSVAPPGQNTEAFF	TGTGCCAGCAGCGTAGCACCCCCGGGCCAGAACACTGAAGCTTTCTTT
TRBV10-3	TRBJ2-2	NA	NA	CAISESGQSTNTGELFF	TGTGCCATCAGTGAGTCGGGGCAGTCAACGAACACCGGGGAGCTGTTTTTT
TRBV30	TRBJ2-7	NA	NA	CAWSVTGIEQYF	TGTGCCTGGAGTGTCACAGGGATCGAGCAGTACTTC
TRBV2	TRBJ2-6	NA	NA	CASSDPRKLDNVLTF	TGTGCCAGCAGCGACCCCAGAAAATTGGACAACGTCCTGACTTTC
TRBV6-1	TRBJ1-5	few	NA	CASRGPNNSNQPQHF	TGTGCCAGCCGGGGACCGAACAATAGCAATCAGCCCCAGCATTTT
TRBV7-9	TRBJ2-3	NA	NA	CASRAADTQYF	TGTGCCAGCCGGGCCGCAGATACGCAGTATTTT
TRBV30	TRBJ1-2	NA	TRBD1	CAWFGTGGWYGYTF	TGTGCCTGGTTCGGGACAGGGGGATGGTATGGCTACACCTTC
TRBV7-9	TRBJ1-1	NA	NA	CASSPSRGEAFF	TGTGCCAGCAGCCCCAGTAGAGGTGAAGCTTTCTTT
TRBV27	TRBJ2-5	NA	NA	CASTPFEDWPKTQYF	TGTGCCAGCACTCCTTTCGAGGACTGGCCCAAGACCCAGTACTTC
TRBV30	TRBJ2-7	few	NA	CAWSVNSGRGDEQYF	TGTGCCTGGAGTGTAAATTCGGGCAGGGGAGACGAGCAGTACTTC
TRBV20-1	TRBJ2-1	NA	TRBD2	CSALGTSSYNEQFF	TGCAGTGCTCTCGGGACTAGCTCCTACAATGAGCAGTTCTTC
TRBV20-1	TRBJ2-2	NA	NA	CSARGQQNTGELFF	TGCAGTGCTAGAGGGCAGCAGAACACCGGGGAGCTGTTTTTT
TRBV28	TRBJ1-1	NA	NA	CASTFQGGLFTEAFF	TGTGCCAGCACCTTCCAGGGCGGGTTATTCACTGAAGCTTTCTTT
TRBV28	TRBJ2-5	NA	TRBD1	CECRGQGAEETQYF	TGTGAGTGTAGGGGGCAGGGGGCTGAAGAGACCCAGTACTTC
TRBV3-1	TRBJ2-5	NA	NA	CASSPPELARETQYF	TGTGCCAGCAGCCCCCCCGAGCTAGCGAGGGAGACCCAGTACTTC
TRBV7-9	TRBJ1-6	few	TRBD1	CASSLGQTNSPLHF	TGTGCCAGCAGTTTGGGACAGACAAATTCACCCCTCCACTTT
TRBV7-9	TRBJ2-5	NA	NA	CASAGAQETQYF	TGTGCCAGCGCCGGGGCCCAAGAGACCCAGTACTTC
TRBV13	TRBJ2-3	NA	NA	CASSPASSDTQYF	TGTGCCAGCAGCCCTGCTAGTTCAGATACGCAGTATTTT
TRBV24-1	TRBJ2-5	once	TRBD2	CATSSGTSGRRPRFF	TGTGCCACCAGTTCCGGGACTAGCGGGAGGAGACCCAGGTTCTTC
TRBV27	TRBJ2-1	NA	TRBD1	CASSLFPGGAVNEQFF	TGTGCCAGCAGTTTATTCCCAGGGGGCGCAGTCAATGAGCAGTTCTTC
TRBV4-3	TRBJ2-2	NA	TRBD2	CASNTGLAFTGELFF	TGCGCCAGCAACACGGGACTAGCTTTTACGGGGGAGCTGTTTTTT
TRBV30	TRBJ2-7	NA	TRBD2	CAWNLAGRTYEQYF	TGTGCCTGGAACCTAGCGGGTAGAACCTACGAGCAGTACTTC
TRBV4-1	TRBJ2-4	NA	TRBD1	CASSRPGQLLSKNIQYF	TGCGCCAGCAGCCGGCCGGGACAGCTACTCTCCAAAAACATTCAGTACTTC
TRBV12-3/TRBV12-4	TRBJ1-5	NA	TRBD1	CASSRADRRTQPQHF	TGTGCCAGCAGTAGGGCGGACAGGCGGACTCAGCCCCAGCATTTT
TRBV7-3	TRBJ2-7	NA	TRBD2	CASSLTLSGVPNEQYF	TGTGCCAGCAGCTTAACGTTAAGCGGGGTCCCCAACGAGCAGTACTTC
TRBV19	TRBJ2-7	NA	NA	CASRLASSYEQYF	TGTGCCAGTAGGCTCGCAAGCTCCTACGAGCAGTACTTC
TRBV20-1	TRBJ2-7	NA	TRBD1	CSARGTGTGTAFYEQYF	TGCAGTGCTAGAGGCACCGGGACAGGGACGGCCTTTTACGAGCAGTACTTC
TRBV28	TRBJ1-5	NA	NA	CASSLGDTPREPQHF	TGTGCCAGCAGTTTAGGGGACACCCCGAGGGAGCCTCAGCATTTT
TRBV7-6	TRBJ2-2	NA	NA	CASSLGELVASTGELFF	TGTGCCAGCAGCTTAGGGGAGTTGGTAGCGAGCACCGGGGAGCTGTTTTTT
TRBV28	TRBJ1-5	NA	NA	CASSLGNNQPQHF	TGTGCCAGCAGTTTGGGAAACAATCAGCCCCAGCATTTT
TRBV27	TRBJ2-7	NA	TRBD1	CASSPGTVAYEQYF	TGTGCCAGCAGTCCCGGGACAGTCGCTTACGAGCAGTACTTC
TRBV7-9	TRBJ1-2	NA	NA	CASSLVNNLGHGYTF	TGTGCCAGCAGCTTAGTTAATAACCTCGGACATGGCTACACCTTC
TRBV9	TRBJ2-1	NA	NA	CASSPRASYNEQFF	TGTGCCAGCAGCCCACGAGCGAGCTACAATGAGCAGTTCTTC
TRBV11-2	TRBJ2-7	once	TRBD2	CASSFSLALAGTYEQYF	TGTGCCAGCAGCTTTAGTCTCGCCCTAGCGGGGACCTACGAGCAGTACTTC
TRBV6-2/TRBV6-3	TRBJ1-1	NA	NA	CASSPPGQITEAFF	TGTGCCAGCAGCCCCCCCGGACAGATCACTGAAGCTTTCTTT
TRBV20-1	TRBJ2-7	NA	TRBD2	CSAREGRGRALSSYEQYF	TGCAGTGCTAGAGAGGGGCGCGGGAGGGCCCTTTCATCCTACGAGCAGTACTTC